The source of this T cell receptor beta chain is a study of T-cell reconstitution after alpha-beta-depleted transplantation in children. As to this clonotype: Its antigen is unknown.

Study-level findings and limits: It was reported that alpha-beta T cells came from several hundred expanded graft clones (about two months after transplant). T-cell numbers and diversity one year post-transplant derived largely from freshly generated T cells. Some patients' high day-60 TCRbeta diversity was traced to surviving recipient T cells and thymic progenitors.

Unique molecular identifiers featured in how the TCRbeta library was prepared. Each CDR3 protein gets one entry after TCRdb re-called the PCR reads with MiXCR. The table includes around 250,000 distinct CDR3 sequences, 6.5% to 10% detected once. This CDR3 has 14 amino acids. The V gene's germline CDR1 is DFQATT and CDR2 SNEGSKA (reference sequence). Trimming took off 1 base at V and 3 bases at J, with 13 bases between the two ends. This sequence joins TRBV20-1 and TRBJ2-7; maybe TRBD1 (6 bases). The origin of this receptor is a male patient aged 10 to 17 who had a stem cell transplant for acute lymphoblastic leukemia, so the T cells may come from the graft donor. The specimen comprised PBMCs, mostly from graft donor cells, sampled 180 days after TCRalphabeta/CD19-depleted stem cell transplant. The CDR3 DNA sequence: TGCAGTGCTAGAGCACAGGGAAGTGGCTACGAGCAGTACTTC. Protein product: CSARAQGSGYEQYF.